Reported below is one T cell receptor beta chain. The entry originates in a study of blood T cell repertoires in COVID-19. Participants spanned ages 18 to 89 years and resided in 20 to 30 US areas. This table comes from immunoSEQ multiplex PCR, and its TCRdb copy is limited to in-frame clones, with some not included. The data contain about 200,000 clones, about 82% of them singletons. The CDR3 covers 14 residues. V was pared by 3 bases and J by 5 bases, with 4 bases of the junction left unmatched. Germline CDR1 reads LGHDT; CDR2 reads YNNKEL (reference sequence). This sequence was found in a man aged 40-50 years with acute COVID-19. The chain couples TRBV3-1 (or the pseudogene TRBV3-2) to TRBJ2-1; 7 bases line up with TRBD2. Material: PBMCs or T cells enriched from blood (not recorded which). The CDR3 loop is CASSQIGTNNEQFF. In DNA form, the CDR3 reads TGTGCCAGCAGCCAGATCGGGACTAACAATGAGCAGTTCTTC.